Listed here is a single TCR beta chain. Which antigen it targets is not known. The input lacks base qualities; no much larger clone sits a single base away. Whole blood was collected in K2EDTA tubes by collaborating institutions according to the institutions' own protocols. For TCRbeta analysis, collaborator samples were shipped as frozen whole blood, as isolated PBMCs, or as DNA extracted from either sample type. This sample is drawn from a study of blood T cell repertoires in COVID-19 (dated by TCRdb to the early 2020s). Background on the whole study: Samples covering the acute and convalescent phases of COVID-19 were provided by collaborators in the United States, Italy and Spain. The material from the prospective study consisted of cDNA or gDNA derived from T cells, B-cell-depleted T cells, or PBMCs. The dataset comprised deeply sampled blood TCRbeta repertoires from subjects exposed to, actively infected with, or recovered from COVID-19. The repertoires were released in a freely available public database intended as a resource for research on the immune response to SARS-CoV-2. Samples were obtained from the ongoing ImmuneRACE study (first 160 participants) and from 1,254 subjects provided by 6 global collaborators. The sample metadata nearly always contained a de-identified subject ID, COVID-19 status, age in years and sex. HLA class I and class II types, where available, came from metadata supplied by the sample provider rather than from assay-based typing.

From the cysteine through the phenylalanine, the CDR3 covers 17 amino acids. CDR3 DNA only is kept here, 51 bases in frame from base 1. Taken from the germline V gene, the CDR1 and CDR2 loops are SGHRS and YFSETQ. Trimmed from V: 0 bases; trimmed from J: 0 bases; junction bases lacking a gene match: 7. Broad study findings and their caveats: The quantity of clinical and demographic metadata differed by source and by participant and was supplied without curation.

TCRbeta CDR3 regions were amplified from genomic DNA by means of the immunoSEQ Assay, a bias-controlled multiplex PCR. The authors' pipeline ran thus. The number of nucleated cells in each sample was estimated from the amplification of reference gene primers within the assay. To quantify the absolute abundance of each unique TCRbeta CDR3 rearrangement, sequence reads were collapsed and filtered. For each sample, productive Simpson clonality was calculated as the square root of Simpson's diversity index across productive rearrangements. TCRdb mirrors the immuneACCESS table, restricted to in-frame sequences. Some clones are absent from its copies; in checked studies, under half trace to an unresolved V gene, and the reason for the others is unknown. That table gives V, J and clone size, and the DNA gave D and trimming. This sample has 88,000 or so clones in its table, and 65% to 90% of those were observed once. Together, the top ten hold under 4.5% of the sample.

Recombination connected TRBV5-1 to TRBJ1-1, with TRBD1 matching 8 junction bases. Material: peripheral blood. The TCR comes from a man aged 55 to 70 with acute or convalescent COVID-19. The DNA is TGCGCCAGCAGCTTGGAATGGACAGGGCCCATGAACACTGAAGCTTTCTTT. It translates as CASSLEWTGPMNTEAFF.